The rows below give T cell receptor beta chains drawn from one sample of a study of T cell responses to AZD1222 COVID-19 vaccine. TCRdb's table, derived via immunoSEQ multiplex PCR, lists solely in-frame clones and lacks some. The sample lists about 120,000 clones, roughly nine tenths occurring once. The sequencing used peripheral blood, collected on day 0 of AZD1222 vaccination. Receptor source: an adult in good health. Both conserved end residues are part of each CDR3. The order of the fields is CDR3 DNA, CDR3 protein, D gene, V gene, clone size, J gene. D genes are given only for firm matches. Size is stated for part of the rows, as once, few or many counts, or as a class when the clone is expanded.

TGTGCCAGCAGCTTGGTACCTAGCGGGAAACTCGATGAGCAGTTCTTC CASSLVPSGKLDEQFF TRBD2 TRBV5-5 . TRBJ2-1
TGTGCCAGCAGCCCCCAGGGGGGAGGCAACTATGGCTACACCTTC CASSPQGGGNYGYTF TRBD1 TRBV9 . TRBJ1-2
TGTGCCAGCAGGACCCCAGACAGGGGTGCAAGCTATGGCTACACCTTC CASRTPDRGASYGYTF TRBD1 TRBV28 . TRBJ1-2
TGCGCCAGCAACCCCCCGGACAGGGTGGGCACCGGGGAGCTGTTTTTT CASNPPDRVGTGELFF TRBD1 TRBV10-2 . TRBJ2-2
TGTGCCAGCAGCCAAGGCCAGGGGCCTTCCTACGAGCAGTACTTC CASSQGQGPSYEQYF . TRBV14 once TRBJ2-7
TGTGCCAGCAGTTTAGGGGGGGACACCATATATTTT CASSLGGDTIYF . TRBV12-3/TRBV12-4 . TRBJ1-3
TGCGCCAGCAGCTGGGGGACCATTAGTAGCTATGGCTACACCTTC CASSWGTISSYGYTF . TRBV5-1 . TRBJ1-2
TGTGCCATCACCCAAGGGGATCCGAACACCGGGGAGCTGTTTTTT CAITQGDPNTGELFF . TRBV10-3 once TRBJ2-2
TGTGCCAGCAGTGACCGCAGGGGGCGGACTGAAGCTTTCTTT CASSDRRGRTEAFF TRBD1 TRBV6-1 . TRBJ1-1
TGTGCCAGCAGCTTGGGTGGGGCCAACGTCCTGACTTTC CASSLGGANVLTF . TRBV11-3 . TRBJ2-6
TGTGCCAGCTCAGCAGCGGGACACGCGTCCTACGAGCAGTACTTC CASSAAGHASYEQYF . TRBV18 . TRBJ2-7
TGCAGCGTTGAAGCTGGGGATAACTATGGCTACACCTTC CSVEAGDNYGYTF . TRBV29-1 . TRBJ1-2
TGCGCCAGCAGCCAAGAGGCAGGGATGAAAGGAAACACCATATATTTT CASSQEAGMKGNTIYF . TRBV4-1 once TRBJ1-3
TGTGCCAGCAGTCCTTCGGGGGACCGGAGTTCACCCCTCCACTTT CASSPSGDRSSPLHF . TRBV27 . TRBJ1-6
TGTGCCAGTAGTACCGGGACAGGGGGTAGTTACGAGCAGTACTTC CASSTGTGGSYEQYF TRBD1 TRBV19 once TRBJ2-7
TGTGCCACCAGTGGGGATCGACAGCGGGAGGCAATTTCTAATGAGCAGTTCTTC CATSGDRQREAISNEQFF TRBD2 TRBV24-1 . TRBJ2-1
TGTGCCAGCAGTTTAGAGGCCTTAAGGGAAGTGAACACTGAAGCTTTCTTT CASSLEALREVNTEAFF . TRBV27 few TRBJ1-1
TGTGCCATCAGTGAGGGACAGTTCAATCAGCCCCAGCATTTT CAISEGQFNQPQHF . TRBV10-3 few TRBJ1-5
TGTGCCAGCAGCCAAGATCCGAACTACGAGCAGTACTTC CASSQDPNYEQYF . TRBV14 once TRBJ2-7
TGTGCCAGCAGCTCCCGGGGACAGGGCCTCTTGGATGAGCAGTTCTTC CASSSRGQGLLDEQFF TRBD1 TRBV7-3 . TRBJ2-1
TGTGCCAGCAGTTACCACGCTAGCGGGAGTTCGGTGCAGTACTTC CASSYHASGSSVQYF TRBD2 TRBV6-6 . TRBJ2-7
TGTGCCAGCAGCCAGGACACGGCCTCCAATAGCAATCAGCCCCAGCATTTT CASSQDTASNSNQPQHF . TRBV28 . TRBJ1-5
TGTGCCAGTAGTATGGGACCCGAACCCCCGTACGAGCAGTACTTC CASSMGPEPPYEQYF . TRBV19 . TRBJ2-7
TGTGCCAGCAGCTTCCCTAGCGGCCCCTACAATGAGCAGTTCTTC CASSFPSGPYNEQFF TRBD2 TRBV5-4 . TRBJ2-1
TGCGCCAGCAGCTTGGCCTTGGACAGATACACAGATACGCAGTATTTT CASSLALDRYTDTQYF . TRBV5-1 . TRBJ2-3
TGTGCCAGCAGTCACTCCGGGGGGGGGAACACCGAGCAGTTCTTC CASSHSGGGNTEQFF TRBD2 TRBV28 . TRBJ2-1
TGTGCCGGCCGTTCAGGGGGCGGTTCACCCCTCCACTTT CAGRSGGGSPLHF TRBD1 TRBV30 . TRBJ1-6
TGTGCCAGCAGCCAAGATTTGGGGGCCTCTAATGAGCAGTTCTTC CASSQDLGASNEQFF . TRBV3-1/TRBV3-2 . TRBJ2-1
TGTGCCAGCAGCTTGGGTGGAGGCCGAATCAATCAGCCCCAGCATTTT CASSLGGGRINQPQHF . TRBV5-6 . TRBJ1-5
TGTGCCAGCTCACCCACAGGGTTCATGGGGGGCTCCTACGAGCAGTACTTC CASSPTGFMGGSYEQYF . TRBV18 . TRBJ2-7
TGTGCCAGTAGCCCCGGGACTAGAGGGAATGAGCAGTTCTTC CASSPGTRGNEQFF TRBD2 TRBV19 . TRBJ2-1
TGTGCCAGCAGCTTAGTGGGGCCCGGAAACACCATATATTTT CASSLVGPGNTIYF . TRBV7-9 . TRBJ1-3
TGTGCCAGCAGCTTATTCGAGTACAATGAGCAGTTCTTC CASSLFEYNEQFF . TRBV13 . TRBJ2-1
TGTGCCAGCAGTTCCGACAGAAAAATTCAGTACTTC CASSSDRKIQYF . TRBV28 . TRBJ2-4
TGTGCCAGCAGCCTAGGGACAGATGCCGCCTATGGCTACACCTTC CASSLGTDAAYGYTF TRBD1 TRBV3-1/TRBV3-2 . TRBJ1-2
TGTGCCAGCAGCCGTGCAGACGAGCAGTACTTC CASSRADEQYF . TRBV3-1/TRBV3-2 . TRBJ2-7
TGCAGTGCTAGTGGACAGGATGGAAACACCATATATTTT CSASGQDGNTIYF TRBD1 TRBV20-1 . TRBJ1-3
TGTGCCAGCAGCTTTCGAGGACCTAACCACAATGAGCAGTTCTTC CASSFRGPNHNEQFF . TRBV5-4 once TRBJ2-1
TGCGCCAGCAGTGAGCCAACCCCGGGACGTCCAGGCCCACCCCAGCATTTT CASSEPTPGRPGPPQHF . TRBV10-2 once TRBJ1-5
TGTGCCAGCAGCCTCGACAGGGGGTCCCCCTATGGCTACACCTTC CASSLDRGSPYGYTF TRBD1 TRBV27 . TRBJ1-2
TGTGCCAGCAGCTTCGGAGCGGGAGGCTACTACGAGCAGTACTTC CASSFGAGGYYEQYF TRBD2 TRBV9 . TRBJ2-7
TGTGCCAGCAGCCCTCCGGGTCACCAGAATGAGCAGTTCTTC CASSPPGHQNEQFF . TRBV3-1/TRBV3-2 . TRBJ2-1
TGTGCCAGCGCCGAAGGGTCCGGTCTTCCGAACACTGAAGCTTTCTTT CASAEGSGLPNTEAFF . TRBV7-8 once TRBJ1-1
TGTGCCAGCAGTGAAGGTTCTAACTATGGCTACACCTTC CASSEGSNYGYTF . TRBV6-1 . TRBJ1-2
TGTGCCAGCAGTTCCCCGGGACAGGGAAAAATCTACGAGCAGTACTTC CASSSPGQGKIYEQYF TRBD1 TRBV28 . TRBJ2-7
TGTGCCAGCAGCCCCCCCGGGAGACTAGCGGGAGGAGCCGGGGAGCTGTTTTTT CASSPPGRLAGGAGELFF TRBD2 TRBV13 . TRBJ2-2
TGTGCCAGTAGTATAGGGGCTAGCGGAGCCTACGAGCAGTACTTC CASSIGASGAYEQYF TRBD2 TRBV19 . TRBJ2-7
TGTGCCAGCAGTGAAGGGGGACGCCGGGGCTATCAGCCCCAGCATTTT CASSEGGRRGYQPQHF . TRBV2 . TRBJ1-5
TGTGCCAGTAGTCTGTCGGGACTCCCGGCCACTGAAGCTTTCTTT CASSLSGLPATEAFF . TRBV19 . TRBJ1-1
TGTGCCAGCAGCCAAGAAAGCGGTAAGGGGTACGAGCAGTACTTC CASSQESGKGYEQYF . TRBV3-1/TRBV3-2 . TRBJ2-7
TGTGCCAGCAGTGAACGGGGTGGTAGCGGGAGGAATGAGCAGTTCTTC CASSERGGSGRNEQFF TRBD2 TRBV6-1 . TRBJ2-1